This T cell receptor beta chain comes out of a study of PD-L1 blockade in urothelial cancer. Across the study: Previous chemotherapy exposure amounted to 0 to 3 regimens for patients.

Method: immunoSEQ multiplex PCR; TCRdb's copy keeps in-frame clones and lacks some. The sample lists 30,000 to 35,000 clones; 70% to 85% were seen once. The CDR3 is made up of 16 amino acids. Germline assignment: CDR1 ENHRY and CDR2 SYGVKD. Unmatched junction bases numbered 8, after V lost 3 bases and J lost 3 bases. V is TRBV10-3 and J is TRBJ2-3; TRBD2 aligns across 8 bases. This specimen was PBMCs, taken around atezolizumab (anti-PD-L1) treatment. The TCR comes from a man aged 55 to 70 with urothelial cancer. The CDR3 DNA sequence: TGTGCCATCAGTGAATTGGGTAGCGGGACTACAGATACGCAGTATTTT. It specifies CAISELGSGTTDTQYF.